The 2 T cell receptor beta chains below come from one sample, sequenced in a study of regulatory T cells in long-lasting Graves disease. Researchers made TCR beta libraries by using iRepertoire HTBI primers and running Arm-PCR on CDR3 regions. TCRdb used MiXCR to reprocess the multiplex PCR reads, holding one entry per CDR3 protein. The table has approximately 470,000 distinct CDR3 sequences, roughly 17% seen once; the top ten hold about 12%. Time point noted: newly diagnosed GD, antithyroid drugs for less than 3 months. RNA isolated from PBMCs was used to make the TCR library. The sample was also reused in another study, on T cells in Graves' hyperthyroidism and ophthalmopathy.

The material sequenced was peripheral blood mononuclear cells (PBMCs), taken at new diagnosis, from a patient treated with antithyroid drugs. These TCRs come from a man aged 40-49 years with Graves disease.

This clonotype was seen more than once but under ten times. The chain combines TRBV9 with TRBJ2-2; 11 nucleotides agree with TRBD2. Trimming at V came to 7 bases and at J to 0 bases, leaving 8 bases not matched to a gene. Per the germline V gene, CDR1 is SGDLS and CDR2 is YYNGEE. The CDR3 has 17 residues. The CDR3 DNA is TGTGCCAGCCGCTCCGGGACTAGCGGCACGAACACCGGGGAGCTGTTTTTT. The encoded protein is CASRSGTSGTNTGELFF.

Only a few counts were recorded for this clonotype. The V gene is TRBV12-3 or TRBV12-4, the J gene TRBJ2-7; no reliable D call. Trimming cost V 4 bases and J 11 bases, with 18 bases left between them. This CDR3 region has 13 residues. The CDR3 DNA sequence: TGTGCCAGCAGTTCCGGACCCCTACGACCGGAGTACTTC. It encodes CASSSGPLRPEYF.